These 11 T cell receptor beta chains were sequenced from one sample in a study of cytomegalovirus exposure and HLA in healthy donors. PCR used 60 Vbeta primers and 13 Jbeta primers. The protocol was immunoSEQ multiplex PCR, while the TCRdb copy is restricted to in-frame clones and leaves out a portion. The table shows about 71,000 clones, with about 70% occurring only once. The sequenced material came from PBMCs. The source of these receptors is a man in his forties in good health and CMV-seropositive.

This clone was recorded once. The V call is TRBV18, the J call TRBJ2-5; D may be TRBD1 (6 bases). This CDR3 has 13 amino acids. V gave up 3 bases and J gave up 5 bases, with 10 bases separating them. CDR1 is KGHSH, CDR2 LQKENI, per germline. The CDR3 loop is CASSPTGLETQYF. The CDR3 DNA reads TGTGCCAGCTCACCCACAGGGTTGGAGACCCAGTACTTC. The whole variable domain, filled in from reference TRBV18 and TRBJ2-5, reads NAGVMQNPRHLVRRRGQEARLRCSPMKGHSHVYWYRQLPEEGLKFMVYLQKENIIDESGMPKERFSAEFPKEGPSILRIQQVVRGDSAAYFCASSPTGLETQYFGPGTRLLVL.

The V and J genes are TRBV29-1 and TRBJ2-2; TRBD1 is a possible D gene (5 bases). CDR1 SQVTM and CDR2 ANQGSEA come from the germline V gene. This CDR3 contains 13 residues. V dropped 4 bases and J dropped 6 bases, with 12 bases sitting between them. CDR3 loop: CSVAWAGSGELFF. DNA of the CDR3: TGCAGCGTTGCCTGGGCAGGGTCCGGGGAGCTGTTTTTT.

The genes are TRBV5-1 and TRBJ1-4; D possibly corresponds to TRBD1 (6 bases). The CDR3 loop spans 16 amino acids. Germline loops: CDR1 SGHRS, CDR2 YFSETQ. V was clipped by 4 bases and J by 4 bases, with 17 bases between them. The CDR3 loop reads CASSPGLGAGNEKLFF. CDR3 bases: TGCGCCAGCAGCCCGGGATTGGGGGCAGGTAATGAAAAACTGTTTTTT.

V and J are TRBV7-5 and TRBJ1-5; TRBD1 is the table's D call, not checked against the DNA. TRBV7-5 is deemed a pseudogene. This CDR3 spans 16 amino acids. The CDR3 loop reads CVRSPGDRGSGAPQHF. In nucleotides, the CDR3 is TGTGTCAGAAGCCCCGGGGACAGGGGTTCGGGGGCGCCCCAGCATTTT.

This chain joins TRBV7-2 and TRBJ1-6; no clear D. Germline V gene lookup returns CDR1 SGHTA and CDR2 FQGNSA. Trimming took off 5 bases at V and 6 bases at J, with 11 bases between the two ends. CDR3 length equals 14 residues. The CDR3 DNA reads TGTGCCAGCAGCCCCCGGTACGGTAATTCACCCCTCCACTTT. The encoded protein is CASSPRYGNSPLHF.

This clone appeared once. The rearrangement links TRBV7-2 to TRBJ2-5; 9 positions match TRBD1. With V trimmed by 4 bases and J by 4 bases, 10 bases remained unmatched. Germline loops: CDR1 SGHTA, CDR2 FQGNSA. The CDR3 covers 16 residues. CDR3 DNA sequence: TGTGCCAGCAGCTGGGCCGGGACAGGGTTTGCAGAGACCCAGTACTTC. Encoded protein: CASSWAGTGFAETQYF.

This clone was recorded a few times. The chain joins TRBV28 to TRBJ1-1; 10 bases are shared with TRBD1. V trimming: 5 bases; J trimming: 7 bases; junction bases outside the gene matches: 7. Germline values: CDR1 MDHEN, CDR2 SYDVKM. This CDR3 is 14 amino acids long. CDR3 region: CASSLTGGRGEAFF. CDR3 nucleotide sequence: TGTGCCAGCAGTCTGACAGGGGGCCGGGGTGAAGCTTTCTTT.

The rearrangement joins TRBV10-3 to TRBJ2-7, with 14 bases identical to TRBD2. Germline loops: CDR1 ENHRY, CDR2 SYGVKD. The J segment lost 4 bases and the V segment lost 6 bases, leaving 8 bases of the junction unmatched. CDR3 length equals 16 residues. For the CDR3, the DNA is TGTGCCATCAGAGACGGGACTAGCGGGAGTACGTACGAGCAGTACTTC. It is translated as CAIRDGTSGSTYEQYF.

This clone was recorded a few times. The V call is TRBV11-2, the J call TRBJ2-2; the D gene is possibly TRBD1 (5 bases). The germline V gene encodes CDR1 SGHAT and CDR2 FQNNGV. This CDR3 has 14 amino acids. V was clipped by 0 bases and J by 6 bases, with 8 bases between them. The CDR3 sequence: CASSLDRVAGELFF. CDR3 in DNA: TGTGCCAGCAGCTTAGACAGGGTGGCCGGGGAGCTGTTTTTT.

This sequence joins TRBV10-3 and TRBJ2-3; D remains ambiguous. V was trimmed by 5 bases and J by 0 bases, leaving 6 bases between them. CDR1 ENHRY and CDR2 SYGVKD come from the germline V gene. The CDR3 has 13 residues. The CDR3 DNA is TGTGCCATCAGTCTCGTAAGCACAGATACGCAGTATTTT. It yields the protein CAISLVSTDTQYF.

This clone occurred once. The chain joins TRBV5-5 to TRBJ1-1; no firm D call. CDR3 length: 16 residues. The germline gives CDR1 SGHKS, CDR2 YYEKEE (reference sequence). Deletions cut 1 base from V and 1 base from J, with 14 bases between. CDR3 sequence (DNA): TGTGCCAGCAGCTTGTTGGGTAGCAGAGCGAACACTGAAGCTTTCTTT. This encodes CASSLLGSRANTEAFF.